Presented here are 13 T cell receptor beta chains from one specimen sequenced in a study of blood T cell repertoires in COVID-19. The repertoire was sequenced with immunoSEQ multiplex PCR; TCRdb's copy has only in-frame clones and lacks some. The sample lists 150,000 to 200,000 clones, about 80% occurring once. Sequenced input: peripheral blood. All receptors derive from a man in his 60s with acute or convalescent COVID-19.

Only a few counts were recorded for this clone. The gene calls are TRBV2 and TRBJ2-3, with D hard to call. This CDR3 has 13 amino acids. Germline CDR1 reads SNHLY; CDR2 reads FYNNEI. Trimming cost V 5 bases and J 0 bases, with 6 bases left between them. The CDR3 is CASSLGSTDTQYF. As DNA, the CDR3 is TGTGCCAGCAGTCTAGGTAGCACAGATACGCAGTATTTT.

The chain joins TRBV19 to TRBJ1-3, with D hard to call. The V end lost 7 bases, the J end lost 2 bases, and 9 bases lay between the germline ends. This CDR3 spans 13 amino acids. Germline-derived CDR1 and CDR2 are LNHDA and SQIVND (reference sequence). The DNA of the CDR3 is TGTGCCAGTACGCGGGGAGCTGGAAACACCATATATTTT. Its protein product is CASTRGAGNTIYF.

This clone was detected only once. The chain employs TRBV6-5 and TRBJ2-1; 9 bases agree with TRBD2. J lost 6 bases, V lost 5 bases, and 8 bases had no gene match. This CDR3 comprises 15 residues. Germline loops: CDR1 MNHEY, CDR2 SVGAGI. This CDR3 reads CASSNSGRAPNEQFF. In DNA, the CDR3 is TGTGCCAGCAGTAATAGCGGGAGAGCCCCCAATGAGCAGTTCTTC.

The chain recombines TRBV12-5 with TRBJ1-5; TRBD1 matches at 9 bases. The V segment lost 0 bases and the J segment 0 bases; nucleotides outside the gene matches: 12. The V gene's germline CDR1 is LGHNT and CDR2 FRNRAP. CDR3 size: 20 residues. Here the CDR3 reads CASGLVFLGQGPYSNQPQHF. The CDR3 DNA reads TGTGCTAGTGGTTTGGTATTCTTGGGACAGGGTCCTTATAGCAATCAGCCCCAGCATTTT.

J is TRBJ1-4 and V is TRBV5-4; D might be TRBD1 (5 bases). The germline V gene encodes CDR1 SGHNT and CDR2 YYREEE (reference sequence). The V gene lost 4 bases and the J gene lost 12 bases, with 16 bases spanning the gap. The CDR3 covers 13 residues. In nucleotides, the CDR3 is TGTGCCAGCAGCCCCCGGGTAGGGGAGGAACTGTTTTTT. Amino acid sequence: CASSPRVGEELFF.

This chain links TRBV11-2 with TRBJ2-1; TRBD2 aligns across 7 bases. The CDR3 extends over 15 amino acids. The V gene end was trimmed by 1 base and the J gene end by 5 bases; junction bases not matched to a gene: 5. The germline V gene encodes CDR1 SGHAT and CDR2 FQNNGV. Here the CDR3 DNA reads TGTGCCAGCAGCTTAGCGGGCGGGAGTAACAATGAGCAGTTCTTC. As protein: CASSLAGGSNNEQFF.

The chain combines TRBV4-2 with TRBJ1-2; 9 bases map to TRBD1. This CDR3 has 18 amino acids. With 4 bases clipped from V and 4 bases from J, the junction kept 16 bases outside the gene matches. Germline CDR1 and CDR2: LGHNA and YNFKEQ. The CDR3 loop is CASSLPGQGSGDGYGYTF. The CDR3 DNA follows: TGTGCCAGCAGCCTCCCGGGACAGGGAAGCGGTGATGGCTATGGCTACACCTTC.

The rearrangement links TRBV6-1 to TRBJ1-2, with 8 bases identical to TRBD1. In germline, CDR1 is MNHNS, CDR2 SASEGT. The CDR3 loop spans 14 amino acids. V shed 7 bases and J 1 base; nucleotides not matched to a gene: 5. The CDR3 region is CASNPQGVNYGYTF. The CDR3 DNA sequence: TGTGCCAGCAATCCACAGGGGGTTAACTATGGCTACACCTTC.

This clone was observed once. V gene TRBV4-1 combines with J gene TRBJ1-2; TRBD1 matches at 11 bases. The CDR3 covers 17 residues. The V and J ends lost 4 bases and 8 bases, in that order; junction bases with no gene match: 15. Germline V lookup: CDR1 MGHRA, CDR2 YSYEKL. This chain's CDR3 is CASSRPGTGGLMRGYTF. CDR3 DNA sequence: TGCGCCAGCAGCCGACCCGGGACAGGGGGACTAATGAGAGGCTACACCTTC.

This clone was counted a few times. The V and J genes are TRBV11-2 and TRBJ2-7; 8 bases are shared with TRBD1. Looked up from germline, CDR1 is SGHAT and CDR2 is FQNNGV. CDR3 size: 15 residues. With 3 bases clipped from V and 2 bases from J, the junction kept 6 bases outside the gene matches. In DNA form, the CDR3 reads TGTGCCAGCAGCTTCTCCCGGGACAGGCCCTACGAGCAGTACTTC. This sequence encodes CASSFSRDRPYEQYF.

The rearrangement links TRBV3-1 (or the pseudogene TRBV3-2) to TRBJ1-6, with a weak D call TRBD1 (5 bases). This CDR3 region has 14 residues. V lost 4 bases and J lost 8, with 12 bases in between. Germline lookup yields CDR1 LGHDT and CDR2 YNNKEL (reference sequence). The CDR3 bases are TGTGCCAGCAGCCCGGCCCGGGGGGATTCACCCCTCCACTTT. Protein sequence: CASSPARGDSPLHF.

This sequence joins TRBV10-2 and TRBJ2-7; D uncertain. The CDR3 loop spans 12 amino acids. Germline loops: CDR1 WSHSY, CDR2 SAAADI. V was clipped by 2 bases and J by 6 bases, with 8 bases between them. The CDR3 region is CASSEARGEQYF. CDR3 nucleotide sequence: TGCGCCAGCAGTGAGGCAAGAGGCGAGCAGTACTTC.

The chain employs TRBV5-6 and TRBJ1-2, with a possible D match to TRBD1 (5 bases). Germline-derived CDR1 and CDR2 are SGHDT and YYEEEE. The CDR3 sequence is 15 residues long. Trimming pared 0 bases from V and 8 bases from J, leaving 17 bases between. The CDR3 DNA sequence: TGTGCCAGCAGCTTGGTTCTCCAGGGTTTTGGGGGCTACACCTTC. It encodes CASSLVLQGFGGYTF.